This paragraph reports one T cell receptor (beta chain). Its target is unknown. Relative to the germline gene, one junction end is altered; a read error may explain this. A 5'RACE template-switching step, the method used to make TCR cDNA, added a universal primer site and UMIs. TCRdb called the 5' RACE reads again in MiXCR, with one record for every CDR3 protein. Here the sample spans more than 450,000 distinct CDR3 sequences, 20% to 25% being singletons. The CDR3 consists of 17 residues. From germline, CDR1 is MGHRA and CDR2 YSYEKL. The sample comes from a study of T cells after yellow fever vaccination. Study results and limitations: Weaker overall, the secondary response nonetheless peaked faster (day 5 versus 15). Primary-vaccination clones mostly resurfaced post-booster (nearly 97% CD4, approximately 90% CD8). Overlap between CD4 and CD8 compartments was detected for a small share of clonotypes.

This specimen consisted of PBMCs, obtained roughly 20 days after the first yellow fever vaccination. The sequence was obtained from a man between 18 and 29 years old who received the YFV17D yellow fever vaccine. The rearrangement joins TRBV4-1 to TRBJ2-3, with a weak D call TRBD1 (6 bases). The DNA of the CDR3 is TGCGCCAGCAGCCGCCGGGACCTCCTGAGACGGACAGATAGGCAGTATTTT. Amino acid sequence: CASSRRDLLRRTDRQYF.